This T cell receptor beta chain was identified in a study of cytomegalovirus exposure and HLA in healthy donors. Whole-study context: Both the roughly 120 validation repertoires and the 666 first-cohort repertoires used the same platform, as reported by a later analysis.

This CDR3 comprises 16 residues. Germline CDR1 and CDR2: SGHVS and FNYEAQ. The trim removed 2 bases at V and 5 bases at J, leaving 4 bases unmatched. Measured with immunoSEQ multiplex PCR; TCRdb has only the in-frame clones, and not every one. The top ten clones hold more than 1.5% of a sample with more than 90,000 clones, more than 70% of them seen once. About this clone itself: Its cognate antigen is unknown.

Study-wide results and limits: First-cohort TCR clusters were later found to tend to co-occur in the 120 or so validation repertoires. Most TCR sequences showed up rarely, but some public TCRs showed up in many donors.

V and J are TRBV7-6 and TRBJ2-7; the match to TRBD2 covers 15 bases. Input material: PBMCs. The source of this sequence is a young man in good health and CMV-seronegative. The DNA for the CDR3 is TGTGCCAGCAGCTTAAGGGGGACTAGCGGGAGGAACGAGCAGTACTTC. Encoded protein: CASSLRGTSGRNEQYF.